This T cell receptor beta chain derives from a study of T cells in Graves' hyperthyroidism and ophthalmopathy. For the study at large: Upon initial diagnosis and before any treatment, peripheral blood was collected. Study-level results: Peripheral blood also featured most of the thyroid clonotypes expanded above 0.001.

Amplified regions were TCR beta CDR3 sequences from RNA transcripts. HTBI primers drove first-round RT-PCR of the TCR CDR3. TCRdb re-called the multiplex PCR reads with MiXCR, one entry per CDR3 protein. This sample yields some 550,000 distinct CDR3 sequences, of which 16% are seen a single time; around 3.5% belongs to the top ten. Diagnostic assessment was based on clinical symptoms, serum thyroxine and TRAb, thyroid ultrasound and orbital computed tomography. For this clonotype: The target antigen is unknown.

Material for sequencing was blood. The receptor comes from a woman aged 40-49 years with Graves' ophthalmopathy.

CDR3 coding DNA: TGTGCCACCAGCAGAGATGGGGACAGTTACACCTTC. It translates to CATSRDGDSYTF. The J gene is TRBJ1-2, the V gene TRBV15, with TRBD1 matching 7 bases. The CDR3 contains 12 residues. The V segment lost 0 bases and the J segment 11 bases; nucleotides outside the gene matches: 3. Germline lookup yields CDR1 LNHNV and CDR2 YYDKDF (reference sequence).